The 27 T cell receptor beta chains below were found in one sample sequenced in a study of shared clonotypes between healthy human individuals. Sequencing was performed with immunoSEQ multiplex PCR; in TCRdb, only in-frame clones are kept and a portion is missing. The table has millions of clones, about 92% seen once; the top ten hold 1.5% to 2%. CD45RO-negative, CCR7-selected cells formed the naive CD8 fraction, which excluded terminally differentiated effector memory CD45RA+ cells. Source material: naive CD8+ T cells from PBMCs. The receptors shown here come from a man between 18 and 35 years old in good health. Some clones in this sample may be carry-over from other donors' samples.

The rearrangement links TRBV28 to TRBJ1-1; a weak D match, TRBD1 (5 bases). Trimming left V 1 base short and J 4 bases short, with 10 bases between. CDR1 MDHEN and CDR2 SYDVKM come from the germline V gene. The length of the CDR3 is 14 residues. Here the CDR3 DNA reads TGTGCCAGCAGTTTATACGGGGCAGGCACTGAAGCTTTCTTT. This sequence encodes CASSLYGAGTEAFF.

The gene calls are TRBV29-1 and TRBJ1-2; 7 bases are a match to TRBD1. Germline V CDR1 and CDR2: SQVTM, ANQGSEA. V lost 5 bases, J lost 4 bases, and 7 bases stayed unmatched. CDR3 length: 13 residues. The DNA of the CDR3 is TGCAGCGTTTTGGACCGGGACAGCTATGGCTACACCTTC. Amino acids: CSVLDRDSYGYTF.

Note on this clone: The sample contains more than one DNA sequence encoding this CDR3. V usage is TRBV28 and J usage is TRBJ1-1; unclear D gene. The V gene lost 3 bases and the J gene lost 5 bases, with 7 bases spanning the gap. The germline CDR1 and CDR2 sequences are MDHEN and SYDVKM. This CDR3 spans 12 amino acids. CDR3 residues: CASSFSGTEAFF. CDR3 sequence (DNA): TGTGCCAGCAGTTTTTCCGGGACTGAAGCTTTCTTT.

The chain is built from TRBV5-3 and TRBJ2-6, with 12 positions matching TRBD2. TRBV5-3 is sorted into the ORF group, with uncertain function. The CDR3 is 17 amino acids. The J segment lost 0 bases and the V segment lost 8 bases, leaving 6 bases of the junction unmatched. The CDR3: CASQGLAGNSGANVLTF. The CDR3 DNA reads TGTGCCAGCCAAGGACTAGCGGGAAACTCTGGGGCCAACGTCCTGACTTTC.

The rearrangement uses TRBV27 and TRBJ2-7, with 9 bases fitting TRBD1. The V gene end was trimmed by 7 bases and the J gene end by 2 bases; junction bases not matched to a gene: 12. CDR3 size: 16 residues. The germline V gene encodes CDR1 MNHEY and CDR2 SMNVEV (reference sequence). The CDR3 DNA reads TGTGCCAGCATCCCCGGGCCCGGGACAGGGCCCTACGAGCAGTACTTC. Translation gives CASIPGPGTGPYEQYF.

The chain links TRBV27 to TRBJ2-1, with D uncertain. Germline V CDR1 and CDR2: MNHEY, SMNVEV (reference sequence). CDR3 length equals 14 residues. V lost 2 bases and J lost 4, with 9 bases in between. In DNA, the CDR3 is TGTGCCAGCAGTTTAGGGAATCTGTACAATGAGCAGTTCTTC. It codes for CASSLGNLYNEQFF.

This chain connects TRBV5-4 to TRBJ2-7; tentative D call: TRBD1 (6 bases). Germline CDR1 SGHNT, CDR2 YYREEE (reference sequence). Trimming cost V 3 bases and J 5 bases, with 18 bases left between them. The CDR3 is made up of 15 amino acids. As DNA, the CDR3 is TGTGCCAGCAGCTGGACAGCTATGGTGGGCGACGAGCAGTACTTC. Amino acid sequence: CASSWTAMVGDEQYF.

The chain is built from TRBV27 and TRBJ1-1, with D tentatively TRBD1 (5 bases). Germline V gene sequence: CDR1 MNHEY, CDR2 SMNVEV (reference sequence). The CDR3 is 16 amino acids. The V and J ends lost 5 bases and 1 base respectively, with 17 bases between them. CDR3 sequence (DNA): TGTGCCAGCAGTCCCGTGCCGGGACCCCCGAACACTGAAGCTTTCTTT. It codes for CASSPVPGPPNTEAFF.

Concerning this clone itself: A much larger clone lies a single base off, so this may be a read error. Other DNA sequences in the same sample also yield this CDR3. V gene TRBV28 combines with J gene TRBJ2-7; D unresolved. Germline V gene sequence: CDR1 MDHEN, CDR2 SYDVKM. Trimming removed 4 bases at V and 2 bases at J, with 3 bases between. The CDR3 covers 11 residues. CDR3 sequence (DNA): TGTGCCAGCAGTTACGCCTACGAGCAGTACTTC. Amino acids: CASSYAYEQYF. The entire variable domain, with the rest obtained from reference TRBV28 and TRBJ2-7, is as follows: DVKVTQSSRYLVKRTGEKVFLECVQDMDHENMFWYRQDPGLGLRLIYFSYDVKMKEKGDIPEGYSVSREKKERFSLILESASTNQTSMYLCASSYAYEQYFGPGTRLTVT.

Of note for this clone: The same CDR3 also results from other DNA sequences found in this sample. This chain connects TRBV27 to TRBJ2-3, with D unresolved. The length of the CDR3 is 13 residues. Per germline, CDR1 MNHEY and CDR2 SMNVEV (reference sequence). Deletions cut 4 bases from V and 0 bases from J, with 5 bases between. CDR3 loop: CASSSTSTDTQYF. The CDR3 DNA reads as TGTGCCAGCAGTTCCACTAGCACAGATACGCAGTATTTT.

For the CDR3, the DNA is TGTGCCAGCAGTTCCCGGAACAGGGGGCAACTCACAGATACGCAGTATTTT. Translating it yields CASSSRNRGQLTDTQYF. The chain links TRBV27 to TRBJ2-3; TRBD1 matches at 9 bases. The CDR3 loop spans 17 amino acids. V trimming: 4 bases; J trimming: 2 bases; junction bases outside the gene matches: 10. Germline V gives CDR1 MNHEY, CDR2 SMNVEV (reference sequence).

In this sample, this clone turned up a few times. The V call is TRBV19, the J call TRBJ1-1; D is unresolved. The V gene lost 6 bases and the J gene lost 4 bases, with 12 bases spanning the gap. CDR3 length: 13 residues. The V gene's germline CDR1 is LNHDA and CDR2 SQIVND (reference sequence). The CDR3 nucleotides are TGTGCCAGTAGAGGGAGATCGGGCACTGAAGCTTTCTTT. Protein product: CASRGRSGTEAFF.

The chain couples TRBV6-5 to TRBJ1-2; 9 bases match TRBD1. Germline CDR1 is MNHEY and CDR2 is SVGAGI. This CDR3 contains 15 residues. J gave up 2 bases and V 2 bases, and 3 bases lay outside the gene matches. CDR3 nucleotide sequence: TGTGCCAGCAGTTACCCGGGGACAGGGAACTATGGCTACACCTTC. It is translated as CASSYPGTGNYGYTF.

The genes are TRBV27 and TRBJ2-1, with 7 bases identical to TRBD1. Germline V gives CDR1 MNHEY, CDR2 SMNVEV (reference sequence). V trimming: 2 bases; J trimming: 8 bases; junction bases outside the gene matches: 6. The CDR3 covers 14 residues. CDR3 nucleotide sequence: TGTGCCAGCAGTTTAGTACAGGGGAGAGATGAGCAGTTCTTC. Translation: CASSLVQGRDEQFF.

The V call is TRBV4-2, the J call TRBJ2-7, with TRBD2 matching 8 bases. This CDR3 has 14 amino acids. J lost 5 bases, V lost 4 bases, and 7 bases had no gene match. From germline, CDR1 is LGHNA and CDR2 YNFKEQ. The CDR3 region has the DNA TGTGCCAGCAGCCCTCGGGAGGGCGTCGACGAGCAGTACTTC. Encoded protein: CASSPREGVDEQYF.

The gene calls are TRBV18 and TRBJ2-1; 9 bases agree with TRBD2. The germline V gene has CDR1 KGHSH and CDR2 LQKENI. The ends lost 5 bases at V and 6 bases at J; junction bases unmatched: 5. CDR3 length: 14 amino acids. The CDR3 nucleotides are TGTGCCAGCTCATTAGCGGGAGCGGGCAATGAGCAGTTCTTC. Protein: CASSLAGAGNEQFF.

The J gene is TRBJ2-7, the V gene TRBV11-2, with 10 bases that match TRBD1. The CDR3 consists of 14 residues. V lost 4 bases to trimming and J lost 2 bases; unmatched junction nucleotides: 2. Germline V gives CDR1 SGHAT, CDR2 FQNNGV. Written as DNA, the CDR3 is TGTGCCAGCAGCTGGGGACAGGGGCCCTACGAGCAGTACTTC. Translated, it gives CASSWGQGPYEQYF.

Comments on this clone: The sample contains more than one DNA sequence encoding this CDR3. The chain links TRBV7-9 to TRBJ2-1; 7 positions match TRBD1. Germline V lookup: CDR1 SEHNR, CDR2 FQNEAQ (reference sequence). This CDR3 is built from 12 residues. Trimming cost V 5 bases and J 8 bases; bases outside gene matches: 3. The CDR3 loop is CASSTTGDEQFF. CDR3 coding DNA: TGTGCCAGCAGCACCACAGGGGATGAGCAGTTCTTC.

This sequence joins TRBV29-1 and TRBJ2-1; 7 nucleotides match TRBD2. Germline V gene lookup returns CDR1 SQVTM and CDR2 ANQGSEA. V shed 7 bases, J shed 4 bases, and the junction held 22 bases outside the gene matches. This CDR3 region has 18 residues. As DNA, the CDR3 is TGCAGCGCAGAAGGTACTCGGGGGGAACCGAACGCTTACAATGAGCAGTTCTTC. As protein: CSAEGTRGEPNAYNEQFF.

A few counts support this clone. V and J are TRBV6-5 and TRBJ1-1; D gene unclear. The CDR3 totals 14 residues. V was clipped by 2 bases and J by 0 bases, with 7 bases between them. Germline CDR1 and CDR2: MNHEY and SVGAGI. CDR3 in DNA: TGTGCCAGCAGTTACGATGACCTGAACACTGAAGCTTTCTTT. It translates to CASSYDDLNTEAFF.

This clone was counted a few times. The chain has TRBV7-9 and TRBJ2-7, with D tentatively TRBD1 (6 bases). Germline CDR1 is SEHNR and CDR2 is FQNEAQ (reference sequence). Trimming removed 5 bases at V and 2 bases at J, with 16 bases between. This CDR3 is 15 amino acids long. The CDR3 region has the DNA TGTGCCAGCAGCCCCTGGGGGCGCGCTACCTACGAGCAGTACTTC. This gives the protein CASSPWGRATYEQYF. The entire variable domain, with the rest obtained from reference TRBV7-9 and TRBJ2-7, is as follows: DTGVSQNPRHKITKRGQNVTFRCDPISEHNRLYWYRQTLGQGPEFLTYFQNEAQLEKSRLLSDRFSAERPKGSFSTLEIQRTEQGDSAMYLCASSPWGRATYEQYFGPGTRLTVT.

This clone was seen just once. The chain joins TRBV27 to TRBJ2-3, with 12 bases fitting TRBD2. The CDR3 length is 16 residues. Germline V gene sequence: CDR1 MNHEY, CDR2 SMNVEV (reference sequence). V shed 5 bases and J 1 base; nucleotides not matched to a gene: 4. CDR3 residues: CASSPRTSGGTDTQYF. The DNA of the CDR3 is TGTGCCAGCAGTCCGCGGACTAGCGGGGGCACAGATACGCAGTATTTT.

The rearrangement links TRBV9 to TRBJ2-1, with 7 bases matching TRBD2. Germline V CDR1 and CDR2: SGDLS, YYNGEE. The junction had 7 bases not matched to a gene; V was cut back by 4 bases and J by 0 bases. The CDR3 has 16 amino acids. The CDR3 bases are TGTGCCAGCAGCCACCGGGGCGGGAGCTCCTACAATGAGCAGTTCTTC. Translation: CASSHRGGSSYNEQFF.

A single count supports this clone. J is TRBJ2-1 and V is TRBV11-2; 9 nucleotides line up with TRBD2. Germline trimming cut 4 bases from V and 9 bases from J; bases unmatched to any gene: 7. Germline V gene lookup returns CDR1 SGHAT and CDR2 FQNNGV. The CDR3 contains 14 residues. In DNA form, the CDR3 reads TGTGCCAGCAGCTACTTTAGCGGGAGAGGTGAGCAGTTCTTC. Translated, it gives CASSYFSGRGEQFF.

The chain has TRBV9 and TRBJ1-2, with TRBD1 matching 8 bases. Looked up from germline, CDR1 is SGDLS and CDR2 is YYNGEE. CDR3 length: 15 amino acids. Trimming at V came to 3 bases and at J to 3 bases, leaving 7 bases not matched to a gene. The CDR3 loop is CASSANRGYDYGYTF. DNA for the CDR3: TGTGCCAGCAGCGCCAACAGGGGGTATGACTATGGCTACACCTTC.

The chain couples TRBV7-9 to TRBJ2-7; 9 nucleotides agree with TRBD1. Germline V CDR1 and CDR2: SEHNR, FQNEAQ (reference sequence). There are 17 residues in the CDR3. The J segment lost 5 bases and the V segment lost 1 base, leaving 12 bases of the junction unmatched. The CDR3, as DNA: TGTGCCAGCAGCTTAGAGGGGGGCGGGACAGGGTCCCACGAGCAGTACTTC. Translation gives CASSLEGGGTGSHEQYF.

This chain uses TRBV4-3 with TRBJ1-3; no definite D call. V lost 0 bases, J lost 2 bases, and 14 bases lay in between. This CDR3 is built from 17 residues. Germline assignment: CDR1 LGHNA and CDR2 YSLEER. The CDR3 DNA reads TGCGCCAGCAGCCAAGATGTCTTATCCTTTCCTGGAAACACCATATATTTT. Amino acids: CASSQDVLSFPGNTIYF.